The entry that follows covers one T cell receptor (beta chain) sequence. There are 13 residues in the CDR3. Germline-derived CDR1 and CDR2 are SGHDT and YYEEEE. The sample belongs to a study of blood T cell repertoires in COVID-19. Study background: Samples came from the United States, Italy and Spain, spanning acute and convalescent COVID-19. T cells, B-cell-depleted T cells, or PBMCs supplied cDNA or gDNA.

Original handling: Reference gene primer amplification gave nucleated cell count estimates. Assay: immunoSEQ multiplex PCR; the TCRdb copy retains only in-frame clones and omits some. The V and J calls and clone size were taken over from that table, and D and trimming were inferred from the DNA. Found here are some 48,000 clones, about 90% of them singletons; the top ten hold around 20%. The sample taken for sequencing was peripheral blood. The V and J genes are TRBV5-6 and TRBJ2-3; D remains unclear. The J call may not be correct, given that the DNA end is closer to TRBJ1-5. The TCR comes from a woman aged 80 or over in a cohort sampled during active or convalescent COVID-19. The CDR3 DNA reads TGTGCCAGCAGCTTCCGAGTGGGAGATACGCAGCATTTT. Its protein product is CASSFRVGDTQHF.